This T cell receptor (beta chain) was captured by sequencing in a study of blood T cell repertoires in COVID-19 (TCRdb year 2020). Regarding the complete study: Collaborator samples came from the United States, Italy and Spain and covered acute and convalescent phases of COVID-19. The prospective study material was composed of cDNA or gDNA derived from T cells, B-cell-depleted T cells, or PBMCs. Deeply sampled blood TCRbeta repertoires from subjects exposed to, actively infected with, or recovered from COVID-19 were included in the dataset. The repertoires were released in a freely available public database intended as a resource for research on the immune response to SARS-CoV-2. The samples were drawn from the first 160 participants of the ongoing ImmuneRACE study and from 1,254 subjects provided by 6 global collaborators. Sample metadata almost always included a de-identified subject ID, COVID-19 status, age in years and sex. HLA class I and class II types, where available, came from metadata supplied by the sample provider rather than from assay-based typing. Paper-wide results and their limitations: The amount of clinical and demographic metadata varied by source and participant and was provided uncurated.

Collaborating institutions collected whole blood in K2EDTA tubes following their own protocols. For TCRbeta analysis, collaborator samples were shipped as frozen whole blood, as isolated PBMCs, or as DNA extracted from either sample type. CDR1 and CDR2 were assigned from the germline V gene as SNHLY and FYNNEI. Here V drops 2 bases and J drops 6 bases, and the junction holds 9 bases not matched to any gene. The CDR3 has 16 amino acids, counting the end cysteine and phenylalanine. Just the 48-base CDR3 DNA is kept, in frame starting at base 1. About this clone itself: Which antigen it targets is not known. The sample holds no much larger clone one base away, and base qualities are not on file.

TCRbeta CDR3 regions were amplified from genomic DNA using the immunoSEQ Assay, a bias-controlled multiplex PCR. The source study handled its data this way. The number of nucleated cells in each sample was estimated from the amplification of reference gene primers within the assay. To quantify the absolute abundance of each unique TCRbeta CDR3 rearrangement, sequence reads were collapsed and filtered. For each sample, productive Simpson clonality was calculated as the square root of Simpson's diversity index across productive rearrangements. TCRdb provides this immuneACCESS table in a form limited to in-frame rearrangements. Some clones are lacking; in checked studies, under half of them reflect an unresolved V gene, and why the rest are absent is not known. V and J calls and clone size are those listed in that table; D and trimming were worked out from the DNA. Within this sample are some 200,000 clones, with around three quarters of them counted one time only. Less than 6% of the sample belongs to the ten largest clones.

This TCR derives from a woman in her sixties or seventies with acute or convalescent COVID-19. The V gene is TRBV2 and the J gene is TRBJ1-5, and TRBD1 aligns with 8 junction nucleotides. The sample comprised peripheral blood. The CDR3 region reads CASSESSAGGFQPQHF. The DNA is as follows: TGTGCCAGCAGTGAATCGTCGGCAGGGGGCTTTCAGCCCCAGCATTTT.